The 23 T cell receptor beta chains listed next were all sequenced from one sample in a study of OX40 agonist ivuxolimab in advanced cancers. Sequenced by immunoSEQ multiplex PCR; TCRdb stores in-frame clones only, minus some. Of tens of thousands of clones listed, roughly 86% are singletons. The source was CD4+ or CD8+ T cells sorted from blood, collected in a trial of the OX40 agonist ivuxolimab. These receptors were taken from an adult with an advanced solid tumor such as melanoma, head and neck, liver or kidney cancer.

The chain couples TRBV18 to TRBJ1-1; 8 bases align to TRBD1. The CDR3 length is 16 residues. The V gene's germline CDR1 is KGHSH and CDR2 LQKENI. V was pared by 0 bases and J by 2 bases, with 5 bases of the junction left unmatched. CDR3 protein: CASSPPSAGGNTEAFF. CDR3 nucleotide sequence: TGTGCCAGCTCACCACCGTCTGCAGGGGGCAACACTGAAGCTTTCTTT.

The CDR3 reads CASSRLAGGPDEQYF. The DNA for the CDR3 is TGTGCCAGCAGCCGTCTAGCGGGGGGGCCGGACGAGCAGTACTTC. The chain links TRBV2 to TRBJ2-5, with 12 bases matching TRBD2. The last part of the DNA fits TRBJ2-7 better; the J call may be wrong. This CDR3 has 15 residues. Germline loops: CDR1 SNHLY, CDR2 FYNNEI.

Here the CDR3 reads CASTRQGVFETQYF. CDR3 coding DNA: TGTGCCAGCACCCGACAGGGGGTCTTTGAGACCCAGTACTTC. The chain couples TRBV28 to TRBJ2-5; 9 bases are a match to TRBD1. The CDR3 is 14 amino acids. CDR1 and CDR2 from the germline V gene are MDHEN and SYDVKM. After removal of 7 bases from V and 5 bases from J, the junction contained 8 bases not matched to a gene. The variable domain in full, with the rest retrieved from reference TRBV28 and TRBJ2-5, is DVKVTQSSRYLVKRTGEKVFLECVQDMDHENMFWYRQDPGLGLRLIYFSYDVKMKEKGDIPEGYSVSREKKERFSLILESASTNQTSMYLCASTRQGVFETQYFGPGTRLLVL.

The table lists this clone with a few counts. V is TRBV19 and J is TRBJ2-1; perhaps TRBD1 as D (6 bases). Trimming removed 7 bases at V and 3 bases at J, with 10 bases between. CDR1 LNHDA and CDR2 SQIVND come from the germline V gene (reference sequence). CDR3 size: 13 residues. The CDR3 here is CASKGVGYNEQFF. DNA of the CDR3: TGTGCCAGTAAGGGGGTAGGCTACAATGAGCAGTTCTTC.

As for this clone: It is unclear where the CDR3 begins or ends on the DNA, so no DNA is shown, and the CDR3 is as TCRdb lists it. This rearrangement joins TRBV21-1 to TRBJ1-2. TRBV21-1 is reported as a pseudogene. The CDR3 is made up of 15 amino acids, end residues included. The CDR3: CASSKVARGASGYTF.

This clone appeared once. The rearrangement uses TRBV7-9 and TRBJ1-4; 9 nucleotides line up with TRBD1. Germline V gives CDR1 SEHNR, CDR2 FQNEAQ (reference sequence). This CDR3 is built from 13 residues. Trimming removed 5 bases from V and 8 bases from J; junction bases left unmatched: 3. Written as DNA, the CDR3 is TGTGCCAGCAGCACAGGGGGCCCCGAAAAACTGTTTTTT. Its translation is CASSTGGPEKLFF. Based on the CDR3 plus reference TRBV7-9 and TRBJ1-4, the full variable domain is DTGVSQNPRHKITKRGQNVTFRCDPISEHNRLYWYRQTLGQGPEFLTYFQNEAQLEKSRLLSDRFSAERPKGSFSTLEIQRTEQGDSAMYLCASSTGGPEKLFFGSGTQLSVL.

The chain joins TRBV5-1 to TRBJ2-5, with TRBD2 matching 8 bases. Germline loops: CDR1 SGHRS, CDR2 YFSETQ. This CDR3 is 16 amino acids long. J was trimmed by 1 base and V by 0 bases; bases with no gene match: 5. The CDR3 spells CASSLDGRGAQETQYF. CDR3 nucleotides: TGCGCCAGCAGCTTGGACGGGAGGGGGGCCCAAGAGACCCAGTACTTC.

The rearrangement links TRBV30 to TRBJ1-4, with 7 bases identical to TRBD1. There are 13 residues in the CDR3. From germline, CDR1 is GTSNPN and CDR2 SVGIG (reference sequence). The V segment lost 5 bases and the J segment 5 bases; nucleotides outside the gene matches: 5. CDR3 coding DNA: TGTGCCTGGGACAGGGTCGGCAATGAAAAACTGTTTTTT. Translated, it gives CAWDRVGNEKLFF.

The chain recombines TRBV5-4 with TRBJ1-2; 8 positions match TRBD1. Germline trimming cut 4 bases from V and 6 bases from J; bases unmatched to any gene: 11. Germline CDR1 reads SGHNT; CDR2 reads YYREEE (reference sequence). The CDR3 extends over 15 amino acids. The DNA for the CDR3 is TGTGCCAGCAGCCAAACACAGGGGGTGCGAAATGGCTACACCTTC. Translating it yields CASSQTQGVRNGYTF.

Worth noting for this clone: The germline gene is not matched at one end of the junction; a read error may be the cause. The rearrangement uses TRBV7-8 and TRBJ2-5, with TRBD1 as a possible D gene (6 bases). Germline V gene sequence: CDR1 SGHVS, CDR2 FQNEAQ. The CDR3 extends over 18 amino acids. CDR3 in amino acids: CASRTVADRSLGQGTQYF. CDR3 DNA sequence: TGTGCCAGCAGGACGGTCGCCGACAGGAGTTTGGGGCAAGGGACCCAGTACTTC.

The CDR3 spells CASSQTSGGASDTQYF. DNA for the CDR3: TGTGCCAGCAGCCAGACTAGCGGGGGGGCGTCAGATACGCAGTATTTT. The rearrangement links TRBV28 to TRBJ2-3, with 14 bases aligning to TRBD2. V trimming: 6 bases; J trimming: 4 bases; junction bases outside the gene matches: 6. CDR3 size: 16 residues. The germline V gene has CDR1 MDHEN and CDR2 SYDVKM. Variable domain in full (rest from reference TRBV28 and TRBJ2-3): DVKVTQSSRYLVKRTGEKVFLECVQDMDHENMFWYRQDPGLGLRLIYFSYDVKMKEKGDIPEGYSVSREKKERFSLILESASTNQTSMYLCASSQTSGGASDTQYFGPGTRLTVL.

The chain has TRBV10-3 and TRBJ2-6, with D possibly matching TRBD1 (6 bases). Germline loops: CDR1 ENHRY, CDR2 SYGVKD. The V end lost 6 bases, the J end lost 8 bases, and 8 bases lay between the germline ends. The CDR3 is made up of 12 amino acids. CDR3 in amino acids: CAISQGTNVLTF. CDR3 nucleotides: TGTGCCATCAGCCAGGGGACCAACGTCCTGACTTTC.

The sample holds one count of this clone. The V and J genes are TRBV19 and TRBJ1-1; 7 bases fit TRBD1. The V and J ends lost 5 bases and 5 bases, in that order; junction bases with no gene match: 8. Germline V lookup: CDR1 LNHDA, CDR2 SQIVND (reference sequence). The CDR3 runs to 14 residues. The CDR3 reads CASSPTGTATEAFF. The CDR3 nucleotides are TGTGCCAGTAGTCCCACCGGGACAGCAACTGAAGCTTTCTTT.

The chain has TRBV19 and TRBJ1-2; 9 positions match TRBD1. The CDR3 is 16 amino acids. CDR1 and CDR2 from the germline V gene are LNHDA and SQIVND (reference sequence). V lost 1 base and J lost 2; bases outside the gene matches: 5. CDR3 sequence (DNA): TGTGCCAGTAGTATAGTCGGGACAGGGCGCAACTATGGCTACACCTTC. The encoded protein is CASSIVGTGRNYGYTF.

The CDR3 coding sequence is TGTGCCAGCAGCTTAGCGCCGAGTCCGGCCAAAAACATTCAGTACTTC. Protein product: CASSLAPSPAKNIQYF. The chain couples TRBV7-2 to TRBJ2-4; no clear D. This CDR3 is 16 amino acids long. Looked up from germline, CDR1 is SGHTA and CDR2 is FQGNSA. The V end was cut by 0 bases, the J end by 1 base, with 10 bases between.

This clone was detected once. The chain is built from TRBV30 and TRBJ2-5; D remains ambiguous. Germline CDR1 reads GTSNPN; CDR2 reads SVGIG (reference sequence). The CDR3 is 10 residues long. V lost 1 base and J lost 4, with 1 base in between. The CDR3 here is CAWSAETQYF. The CDR3 nucleotides are TGTGCCTGGAGTGCAGAGACCCAGTACTTC.

The rearrangement joins TRBV19 to TRBJ1-4, with TRBD1 identical over 7 bases. Unmatched junction bases numbered 15, after V lost 11 bases and J lost 6 bases. The CDR3 covers 15 residues. CDR1 and CDR2 (germline): LNHDA, SQIVND (reference sequence). CDR3 nucleotides: TGTGCCTCGGGACAGAACCAAGGAGGGGATGAAAAACTGTTTTTT. This gives the protein CASGQNQGGDEKLFF.

This chain links TRBV7-3 with TRBJ1-1; D not resolved. Per germline, CDR1 SGHTA and CDR2 FQGTGA. Trimming took off 3 bases at V and 6 bases at J, with 14 bases between the two ends. There are 14 residues in the CDR3. The CDR3 loop is CASSLTPEGPEAFF. CDR3 nucleotide sequence: TGTGCCAGCAGCTTGACACCCGAGGGCCCTGAAGCTTTCTTT.

The CDR3 here is CASSRGDWGTQYF. The CDR3 DNA reads as TGTGCCAGCAGCCGTGGGGATTGGGGTACGCAGTATTTT. This chain connects TRBV11-3 to TRBJ2-3; D remains ambiguous. Germline lookup yields CDR1 SGHNT and CDR2 YENEEA. The CDR3 runs 13 residues. The ends were cut back, 5 bases at V and 8 bases at J, with 14 bases in the middle.

This chain joins TRBV5-1 and TRBJ2-3, with 15 bases fitting TRBD2. The J segment lost 3 bases and the V segment lost 5 bases, leaving 10 bases of the junction unmatched. The CDR3 runs 18 residues. Germline CDR1 is SGHRS and CDR2 is YFSETQ. CDR3 in amino acids: CASREGLAGGRRTDTQYF. Here the CDR3 DNA reads TGCGCCAGCAGGGAAGGACTAGCGGGAGGGAGGAGGACAGATACGCAGTATTTT. Drawing the rest from reference TRBV5-1 and TRBJ2-3, the complete variable domain is KAGVTQTPRYLIKTRGQQVTLSCSPISGHRSVSWYQQTPGQGLQFLFEYFSETQRNKGNFPGRFSGRQFSNSRSEMNVSTLELGDSALYLCASREGLAGGRRTDTQYFGPGTRLTVL.

The count of this clone is one. This chain connects TRBV14 to TRBJ2-2, with D possibly being TRBD1 or TRBD2 (5 bases each). The V gene's germline CDR1 is SGHDN and CDR2 FVKESK. CDR3 length equals 15 residues. V was shortened by 6 bases and J by 2 bases, with 13 bases between the two germline ends. The CDR3 spells CASSPPGRNTGELFF. DNA for the CDR3: TGTGCCAGCAGTCCACCGGGACGAAACACCGGGGAGCTGTTTTTT.

The rearrangement uses TRBV28 and TRBJ2-7; the match to TRBD1 covers 8 bases. After removal of 0 bases from V and 2 bases from J, the junction contained 6 bases not matched to a gene. Looked up from germline, CDR1 is MDHEN and CDR2 is SYDVKM. The CDR3 length is 16 residues. In nucleotides, the CDR3 is TGTGCCAGCAGTTTATGGGACAGGGACCGTCCCTACGAGCAGTACTTC. Its protein is CASSLWDRDRPYEQYF.

In regard to this clone: Other DNA sequences of this sample code for an identical CDR3. The chain recombines TRBV19 with TRBJ1-2; D perhaps matches TRBD1 (5 bases). V lost 4 bases to trimming and J lost 7 bases, with 16 bases between them. Germline CDR1 and CDR2: LNHDA and SQIVND (reference sequence). There are 14 residues in the CDR3. The CDR3 bases are TGTGCCAGTAGTAGACAGAAAACCTCTGGTGGCTACACCTTC. Translation: CASSRQKTSGGYTF.